A selection of T cell receptor beta chains follows, all from one sample in a study of blood T cell repertoires in COVID-19. TCRdb's copy holds only in-frame clones and misses some; the assay was immunoSEQ multiplex PCR. The sample includes roughly 250,000 clones, 70% to 90% of them seen just once. Sequenced sample: peripheral blood. These TCRs come from a woman aged 40 to 49 who had recovered from COVID-19. Both conserved end residues are trimmed from each CDR3.

TRBV6-5	ASSPRDEQY
TRBV19	ATTGGTGGYT
TRBV7-2	ASSEDRAYGYT
TRBV6-5	ASSYLGQRNNSPLH
TRBV11-3	ASSFGGSYEQY
TRBV28	ASSLMVGQGNYGYT
TRBV10-3	AISESGRYGYT
TRBV7-3	ASSLRGGAPNTGELF
TRBV5-1	ASSQTGDYEQY
TRBV6-2/TRBV6-3	ASSYPQRYNEQF
TRBV19	ASSIRTEDQPQH
TRBV7-2	ASSTTGGNTEAF
TRBV4-1	ASSQERGGDTQY
TRBV3-1/TRBV3-2	ASSQTGSYEQY
TRBV6-2/TRBV6-3	ASSYGTGGNTGELF
TRBV29-1	SVDPGQGAFTQY
TRBV6-5	ASNVAGNYGYT
TRBV5-1	ASSLTAGAKDTQY
TRBV18	ASSPSNRVLTEKLF
TRBV7-3	ASSPQGAETQY
TRBV11-2	ASSRALGAYEQY
TRBV24-1	ATSGSGTGTGELF
TRBV6-2/TRBV6-3	ASSYRQVYSPLH
TRBV24-1	ATSDFRQGAYEQY
TRBV5-1	ASSNTGVNEQF
TRBV2	ASRPPGQGRPEAF
TRBV19	ASRETGGGNTIY
TRBV28	ASSFRDEQY
TRBV12-3/TRBV12-4	ASSGGNYGYT
TRBV5-1	ASSPAVGQGASEQF
TRBV30	AWSATGNTIY
TRBV7-2	ASSRDRGYGNTIY
TRBV15	ATSRDLLRTNYGYT
TRBV6-5	ASSYLGQGANEKLF
TRBV7-2	ASSLLGGQVGGLTYEQY
TRBV7-8	ASSWVAGGVGDTQY
TRBV29-1	SVEGAGVSYEQY
TRBV7-2	ASSPKGQSYEQY
TRBV19	ASSIFAGTYEQY
TRBV7-2	ASNISGEPGEQY
TRBV27	ASSSVRQAYEQY
TRBV7-9	ASSLGLAGGNSYEQY
TRBV2	ASSGLGQETQY
TRBV29-1	SGATGSEQY
TRBV5-6	ASSSPGQGFSDEQY
TRBV6-2/TRBV6-3	ASSYSPPTGVYNEQF
TRBV23-1	ASLDRGENEQF
TRBV9	ASSVDVGITDTQY
TRBV14	ASSLGPGVLNTIY